Presented here are 3 T cell receptor beta chains from one specimen sequenced in a study of shared clonotypes between healthy human individuals. Data came from immunoSEQ multiplex PCR; TCRdb stores just in-frame clones and leaves some out. The sample carries 2.5 million or so clones, roughly nine tenths recorded once. The sample comprised naive CD4+ T cells sorted from blood. Subset specified: CD45RA+ positively selected. Receptors were obtained from a man in his late teens or twenties in good health.

The chain couples TRBV6-4 to TRBJ2-4; D gene uncertain. V shed 2 bases and J shed 6 bases, with 8 bases lying between them. Germline CDR1 is MRHNA and CDR2 is SNTAGT. The CDR3 spans 13 residues. The CDR3 is CASSDHHGNIQYF. The CDR3 DNA reads TGTGCCAGCAGTGACCATCATGGAAACATTCAGTACTTC.

The genes are TRBV6-1 and TRBJ2-3, with TRBD1 identical over 7 bases. V dropped 5 bases and J dropped 4; count of bases not matched to a gene: 6. Germline V gene data show CDR1 as MNHNS and CDR2 as SASEGT. The CDR3 length is 14 residues. CDR3 region: CASSISGGPDTQYF. As DNA, the CDR3 is TGTGCCAGCAGTATCTCAGGGGGACCAGATACGCAGTATTTT.

The rearrangement joins TRBV19 to TRBJ2-4, with D perhaps assigned TRBD1 or TRBD2 (6 bases each). The CDR3 spans 14 residues. From germline, CDR1 is LNHDA and CDR2 SQIVND (reference sequence). V dropped 5 bases and J dropped 6 bases, with 14 bases sitting between them. The CDR3 coding sequence is TGTGCCAGTAGTTTTGGTGGGGGGCTAAACATTCAGTACTTC. It translates to CASSFGGGLNIQYF.